This T cell receptor beta chain was found in a study of cytomegalovirus exposure and HLA in healthy donors. Use of 60 Vbeta and 13 Jbeta primers characterized the PCR. TCRdb's table, derived via immunoSEQ multiplex PCR, lists solely in-frame clones and lacks some. Here the sample spans 100,000 to 150,000 clones, around four fifths being singletons. In germline, CDR1 is LNHNV, CDR2 YYDKDF (reference sequence). This CDR3 region has 14 residues. Trimming pared 4 bases from V and 2 bases from J, leaving 12 bases between. J is TRBJ2-7 and V is TRBV15, with D unresolved. This TCR came from a woman aged 40 to 55 in good health and CMV-seropositive. Sequenced input: PBMCs. For the CDR3, the DNA is TGTGCCACCAGCAACAGATATAACGCCTACGAGCAGTACTTC. It yields the protein CATSNRYNAYEQYF.